The sequence of this T cell receptor beta chain was determined in a study of Graves' ophthalmopathy and Graves' hyperthyroidism (dated by TCRdb to the late 2010s). Looking at the study overall: Peripheral blood samples were taken at the time of initial diagnosis, before any treatment was given. To tell Graves' ophthalmopathy apart from Graves' hyperthyroidism, and to predict which patients would progress to ophthalmopathy, the study relied on TCR beta repertoire signatures. In total, 135 blood samples were TCR-sequenced: some 40 ophthalmopathy, roughly 77 hyperthyroidism and about 17 hyperthyroidism-to-ophthalmopathy patients. To explore V-J signatures distinguishing ophthalmopathy from hyperthyroidism, a discovery set of roughly 98 patients (roughly 45 ophthalmopathy, 57 stable hyperthyroidism) was enrolled. An independent validation cohort was composed of some 19 hyperthyroidism patients and some 16 patients who later progressed from hyperthyroidism to ophthalmopathy. In over 5 hyperthyroidism patients, the T-cell repertoire of thyroid tissue was compared with the T-cell repertoire of blood. Following sample collection, hyperthyroidism patients were given methimazole at a starting dose of 30 mg daily, and ophthalmopathy patients were given high-dose intravenous methylprednisolone. The roughly 90 discovery patients were divided at random into training and test sets in a 7:3 ratio.

At least ten counts were recorded for this clonotype. The antigen it recognizes is unknown. Base qualities are missing; no much larger clone stands one base away. For repertoire sequencing, TCR beta CDR3 regions were amplified from RNA transcripts. The first round of RT-PCR was done with HTBI primers and the Qiagen OneStep RT-PCR kit, and was followed by a second round of multiplex PCR, then size selection and purification. Sequencing of the libraries was carried out on an Illumina HiSeq2000 in paired-end mode with 100 bp reads. For the original study's pipeline: Reads were processed with SOAPnuke, discarding reads with adapters, uncalled bases, mean Phred below 15, or no exact constant-primer or identifier match. COPE v1.2.5 was used to merge the high-quality paired reads. Each unique nucleotide sequence was treated as a clonotype, and MiTCR v1.1 was used to align the clonotypes to the IMGT TRB V, D and J references. The analysis was limited to V-J combinations with a frequency above 0.0001, which together covered approximately 99% of repertoires. A TCR clonal expansion and chaos score per V-J combination was defined as the ratio of F50 clonal expansion to chaos observed in the TCRdist matrix. Welch's t-statistics and random forest were used to reduce features to more than ten V-J combinations, which were fed into a naive Bayes classifier. The Morisita-Horn index was used to measure how similar the thyroid and blood repertoires were. TCRdb reanalyzed the raw reads on its own, using fastp at Q25 for trimming and MiXCR for clone calling, and kept in-frame beta chains. Rows are combined by CDR3 protein, so each entry shows the most common genes and DNA. The V and J calls shown here were made by TCRdb, not taken from the authors' results. This sample lists 620,000 or so distinct CDR3 sequences; 20% to 25% were detected once. The ten largest account for roughly 6.9% of the sample.

Study-level results and caveats: Sample size was not statistically predetermined, and group allocation was not concealed from the investigators. Among expanded thyroid clonotypes with frequency above 0.001, most also showed up in blood, which suggests that blood repertoires may reflect the thyroid immune response. In validation, the model predicted ophthalmopathy progression with less than 71% sensitivity and roughly 72% specificity; roughly 11 predicted patients were CT-confirmed with GO in a median of approximately 6.2 months. In cross-validation, the 13-signature model distinguished ophthalmopathy from stable hyperthyroidism with approximately 90% sensitivity and about 81% specificity, while in the test set the corresponding values were approximately 79% and 70%.

Stable hyperthyroidism was defined as no progression to ophthalmopathy within 18 months of follow-up. Hyperthyroidism patients were newly diagnosed, with disease duration under 2 months, and aged 18 to 65 years. Anyone with other autoimmune diseases, uncontrolled infections, pregnancy or lactation was excluded from the study. Diagnosis was based on clinical symptoms, serum thyroxine, TRAb, thyroid ultrasound and orbital computed tomography. PBMCs were isolated from 7.5 to 10 ml of fresh peripheral blood by Ficoll-Paque density gradient centrifugation. Total RNA was extracted with Trizol reagent and quality-checked on an Agilent 2100 Bioanalyzer. Counted from cysteine to phenylalanine, this CDR3 has 16 amino acids. Only CDR3 DNA is held: 48 bases, read in frame from base 1. V is cut by 3 bases and J by 4 bases, and the space between the germline ends is 18 bases. The germline V gene sets CDR1 to SGHDT and CDR2 to YYEEEE.

The sequence came from a woman younger than 35 with stable Graves' hyperthyroidism. Some clones in this sample may be carry-over from other donors' samples. Donor details come from another sample of the same person, matched by shared clones. The sample comprised peripheral blood. The V and J segments used are TRBV5-6 and TRBJ2-3; the D element could tentatively be TRBD1 or TRBD2, as 5 bases agree for each. Here the CDR3 is given as CASSSTFPRGSDTQYF. The DNA is as follows: TGTGCCAGCAGCTCTACCTTCCCCCGGGGCTCAGATACGCAGTATTTT.